This T cell receptor beta chain stems from a study of blood T cell repertoires in COVID-19 (dated by TCRdb to 2019 to 2021). Regarding the study in general: Samples covering the acute and convalescent phases of COVID-19 were provided by collaborators in the United States, Italy and Spain. The material from the prospective study consisted of cDNA or gDNA derived from T cells, B-cell-depleted T cells, or PBMCs. Subjects who had been exposed to COVID-19, were actively infected with it, or had recovered from it provided the deeply sampled blood TCRbeta repertoires that made up the dataset. The repertoires were made available in a free public database intended to serve as a resource for research on the immune response to SARS-CoV-2. Samples came from the ongoing ImmuneRACE study (first 160 participants) plus 1,254 subjects from 6 global collaborators. The sample metadata nearly always contained a de-identified subject ID, COVID-19 status, age in years and sex. Where HLA class I and class II types were available, the types were taken from metadata supplied by the sample provider, not from assay-based typing. Summary of the overall study and its limitations: The amount of clinical and demographic metadata varied by source and participant and was provided uncurated.

This clone has only one observation. Its antigen has not been determined. Per-base qualities were not stored, and no clone one base away is much larger. At one collaborating source in Seattle, patients were enrolled during active infection and were followed longitudinally through the course of disease. Collaborating institutions collected whole blood in K2EDTA tubes following their own protocols. Collaborator samples were shipped for TCRbeta analysis as frozen whole blood, isolated PBMCs, or DNA extracted from either sample type. TCRbeta CDR3 regions were amplified from genomic DNA by means of the immunoSEQ Assay, a bias-controlled multiplex PCR. As for how the authors treated the data: The number of nucleated cells in each sample was estimated from the amplification of reference gene primers within the assay. To quantify the absolute abundance of each unique TCRbeta CDR3 rearrangement, sequence reads were collapsed and filtered. For each sample, productive Simpson clonality was calculated by taking the square root of Simpson's diversity index across productive rearrangements. This is the immuneACCESS table as TCRdb keeps it, with only in-frame sequences that have V and J called. A part of the clones is gone; compared with another copy, unresolved V genes explain less than half, and the rest is unexplained. V, J and clone size reflect that table, while D and trimming were determined from the DNA. In this sample the table shows approximately 530,000 clones, 85% to 90% of which occur a single time. The top ten clonotypes cover 7.5% to 9.5% of the sample.

This sequence originates from a woman aged 45-59 years with COVID-19, enrolled during active disease. The sample comprised peripheral blood.

CDR3 protein: CASSDNRGGATEAFF. The DNA sequence is given as TGCGCCAGCAGCGATAACAGGGGCGGGGCCACTGAAGCTTTCTTT. The sequence is built from TRBV4-1 and TRBJ1-1, with 7 central nucleotides matching TRBD1. V has 5 bases trimmed and J has 4 bases trimmed; junction bases matching no gene number 10. The CDR3 runs 15 residues from the cysteine to the phenylalanine. Left in the record is the CDR3 DNA by itself, 45 bases read in frame from the first base. Based on the germline V gene, the CDR1 and CDR2 sequences are MGHRA and YSYEKL.